This T cell receptor beta chain was recorded in a study of T-cell reconstitution after alpha-beta-depleted transplantation in children. Germline V gene lookup returns CDR1 DFQATT and CDR2 SNEGSKA (reference sequence). The CDR3 runs to 12 residues. V lost 3 bases and J lost 3, with 8 bases in between. General study results and limits: Some patients showed high day-60 TCRbeta diversity, which derived from surviving recipient T cells and thymic progenitors. When one year had passed after transplant, most T-cell counts and diversity came from newly produced T cells.

In regard to this clonotype: Its antigen is undetermined.

During its preparation, the TCRbeta library received unique molecular identifiers. TCRdb processed the PCR reads anew with MiXCR; each CDR3 protein has one entry. The table records fewer than 500,000 distinct CDR3 sequences, around two fifths of them present only once. The material sequenced was PBMCs, taken before TCRalphabeta/CD19-depleted stem cell transplant. This rearrangement joins TRBV20-1 to TRBJ1-1, with a possible D match to TRBD1 (5 bases). The clonotype comes from a girl aged 2 to 10 with aplastic anemia, due to receive a stem cell transplant. This CDR3 reads CSASRGDTEAFF. The DNA for the CDR3 is TGCAGTGCTAGTCGGGGGGACACTGAAGCTTTCTTT.